The 2 T cell receptor beta chains below come from one sample, sequenced in a study of control samples from healthy donors and cancer patients. Sequencing used immunoSEQ multiplex PCR; TCRdb keeps in-frame clones, though not all of them. Among about 190,000 clones listed, about 93% were seen once. Material: blood. These TCRs come from a man aged 18 to 30 in good health.

The chain is built from TRBV7-3 and TRBJ2-3; no definite D call. The CDR3 consists of 15 residues. The germline gives CDR1 SGHTA, CDR2 FQGTGA. V lost 4 bases and J lost 4, with 15 bases in between. The CDR3 DNA reads TGTGCCAGCAGCTCGACGGGCAGTAGGTCAGATACGCAGTATTTT. It yields the protein CASSSTGSRSDTQYF.

The genes are TRBV18 and TRBJ2-7; D not resolved. In germline, CDR1 is KGHSH, CDR2 LQKENI. Trimming took off 5 bases at V and 3 bases at J, with 14 bases between the two ends. The CDR3 has 14 amino acids. The CDR3 sequence is CASSGRETLYEQYF. As DNA, the CDR3 is TGTGCCAGCTCAGGTAGGGAAACCCTCTACGAGCAGTACTTC.